This T cell receptor beta chain is drawn from a study of blood T cells in healthy people across ages. With a J-beta primer mix and a sample-barcoded 5' primer, a second PCR ran about 6 to 11 cycles. One entry per CDR3 protein, called by TCRdb with MiXCR from the 5' RACE reads. The sample consists of 910,000 or so distinct CDR3 sequences, just over 50% of them appearing once. Trimming cost V 2 bases and J 6 bases; bases outside gene matches: 7. This CDR3 has 15 amino acids. CDR1 is MNHEY, CDR2 SVGEGT, per germline. The chain uses TRBV6-2 or TRBV6-3 and TRBJ2-7; 10 positions match TRBD2. What was sequenced was blood. The TCR sequence derives from an older woman in good health. The CDR3 DNA reads as TGTGCCAGCAGTTACGGGCCTAGCGGGAGTCTCGAGCAGTACTTC. It codes for CASSYGPSGSLEQYF.